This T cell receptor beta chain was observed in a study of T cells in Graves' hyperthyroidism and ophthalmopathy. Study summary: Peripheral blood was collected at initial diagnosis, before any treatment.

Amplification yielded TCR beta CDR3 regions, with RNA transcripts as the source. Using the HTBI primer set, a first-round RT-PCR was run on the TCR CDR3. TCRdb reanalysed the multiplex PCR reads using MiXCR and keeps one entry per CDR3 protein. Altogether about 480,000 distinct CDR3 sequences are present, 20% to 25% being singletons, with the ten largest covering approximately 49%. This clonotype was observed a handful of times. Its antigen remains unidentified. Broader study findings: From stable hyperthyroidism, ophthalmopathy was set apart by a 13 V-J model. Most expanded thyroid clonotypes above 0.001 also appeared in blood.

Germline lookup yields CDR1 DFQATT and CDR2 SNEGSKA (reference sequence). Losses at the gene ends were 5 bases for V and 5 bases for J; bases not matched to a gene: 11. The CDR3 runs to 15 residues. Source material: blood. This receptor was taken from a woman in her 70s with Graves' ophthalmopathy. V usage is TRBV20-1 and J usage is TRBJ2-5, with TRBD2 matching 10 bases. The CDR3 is CSALGASGSSETQYF. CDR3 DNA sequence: TGCAGTGCTCTGGGGGCTAGCGGGAGCTCCGAGACCCAGTACTTC.